This T cell receptor (beta chain) was profiled in a study of T cells in Graves' hyperthyroidism and ophthalmopathy. Regarding this clonotype: The antigen remains undetermined.

The study, taken as a whole, reports: Model output signaled ophthalmopathy a median approximately 6 months ahead of onset. Blood also carried most thyroid clonotypes expanded above 0.001.

Using RNA transcripts as the source, TCR beta CDR3 regions were amplified. The TCR CDR3 was amplified in a first-round RT-PCR using the HTBI primer set. One entry per CDR3 protein results from TCRdb running MiXCR on the multiplex PCR reads. The sample carries 640,000 or so distinct CDR3 sequences, 12% to 15% recorded once. CDR3 size: 14 residues. Germline V gene data show CDR1 as SEHNR and CDR2 as FQNEAQ (reference sequence). V dropped 2 bases and J dropped 7 bases, with 14 bases sitting between them. This TCR was recovered from a woman under 30 with Graves' ophthalmopathy. The V call is TRBV7-9, the J call TRBJ1-2; D is undetermined. The sequenced sample was blood. The CDR3 loop reads CASSLNGPPGGYTF. CDR3 nucleotides: TGTGCCAGCAGCTTAAACGGACCCCCCGGTGGCTACACCTTC.